The text below deals with one T cell receptor beta chain. This clone was seen only a few times. Its antigen remains undetermined. At one end, the junction sequence differs from germline, possibly due to a read error. The collaborating institutions used their own protocols to collect whole blood in K2EDTA tubes. For TCRbeta analysis, collaborators shipped samples in one of three forms: frozen whole blood, isolated PBMCs, or DNA extracted from either of those sample types. TCRbeta CDR3 regions were amplified from genomic DNA using the immunoSEQ Assay, a bias-controlled multiplex PCR. Per the original workflow: The number of nucleated cells in each sample was estimated by amplification of reference gene primers within the assay. To quantify the absolute abundance of each unique TCRbeta CDR3 rearrangement, sequence reads were collapsed and filtered. For each sample, productive Simpson clonality was calculated as the square root of Simpson's diversity index across productive rearrangements. Held by TCRdb, this immuneACCESS table contains in-frame sequences only and omits some clones. Under half of the omission traces to an unresolved V gene where checked; the cause of the rest is unknown. D and trimming come from the DNA, and the V and J calls and clone size come from that table. Within this sample are 250,000 to 300,000 clones, with 81% of them counted one time only. The top ten clones comprise around 3.2% of the sample.

Including cysteine and phenylalanine, the CDR3 has 11 amino acids. Only the CDR3 portion is preserved as DNA: 33 bases, with reading frame beginning at the first base. The germline V gene specifies MGHRA as CDR1 and YSYEKL as CDR2. This sample is part of a study of blood T cell repertoires in COVID-19 (dated by TCRdb to between 2020 and 2021). As for the study more broadly: Collaborator samples came from the United States, Italy and Spain and covered acute and convalescent phases of COVID-19. The prospective study material was composed of cDNA or gDNA derived from T cells, B-cell-depleted T cells, or PBMCs. Subjects who had been exposed to COVID-19, were actively infected with it, or had recovered from it provided the deeply sampled blood TCRbeta repertoires that made up the dataset. The repertoires were released in a freely available public database meant as a resource for research on the immune response to SARS-CoV-2. Samples were obtained from the ongoing ImmuneRACE study (first 160 participants) and from roughly 1,300 subjects provided by 6 global collaborators. The sample metadata nearly always contained a de-identified subject ID, COVID-19 status, age in years and sex. Where HLA class I and class II types were available, the types were taken from metadata supplied by the sample provider, not from assay-based typing.

The paper as a whole reports these results and caveats: Clinical and demographic metadata were provided uncurated, with the amount varying by source and participant.

The TCR sequence derives from an older woman with active or convalescent COVID-19. The V and J genes are TRBV4-1 and TRBJ2-4; 8 nucleotides in the junction match TRBD1. The sample comprised peripheral blood. The base sequence is TGCGCCAGCAGCCAAGGGGGGGACAGGATATTC. It is translated as CASSQGGDRIF.